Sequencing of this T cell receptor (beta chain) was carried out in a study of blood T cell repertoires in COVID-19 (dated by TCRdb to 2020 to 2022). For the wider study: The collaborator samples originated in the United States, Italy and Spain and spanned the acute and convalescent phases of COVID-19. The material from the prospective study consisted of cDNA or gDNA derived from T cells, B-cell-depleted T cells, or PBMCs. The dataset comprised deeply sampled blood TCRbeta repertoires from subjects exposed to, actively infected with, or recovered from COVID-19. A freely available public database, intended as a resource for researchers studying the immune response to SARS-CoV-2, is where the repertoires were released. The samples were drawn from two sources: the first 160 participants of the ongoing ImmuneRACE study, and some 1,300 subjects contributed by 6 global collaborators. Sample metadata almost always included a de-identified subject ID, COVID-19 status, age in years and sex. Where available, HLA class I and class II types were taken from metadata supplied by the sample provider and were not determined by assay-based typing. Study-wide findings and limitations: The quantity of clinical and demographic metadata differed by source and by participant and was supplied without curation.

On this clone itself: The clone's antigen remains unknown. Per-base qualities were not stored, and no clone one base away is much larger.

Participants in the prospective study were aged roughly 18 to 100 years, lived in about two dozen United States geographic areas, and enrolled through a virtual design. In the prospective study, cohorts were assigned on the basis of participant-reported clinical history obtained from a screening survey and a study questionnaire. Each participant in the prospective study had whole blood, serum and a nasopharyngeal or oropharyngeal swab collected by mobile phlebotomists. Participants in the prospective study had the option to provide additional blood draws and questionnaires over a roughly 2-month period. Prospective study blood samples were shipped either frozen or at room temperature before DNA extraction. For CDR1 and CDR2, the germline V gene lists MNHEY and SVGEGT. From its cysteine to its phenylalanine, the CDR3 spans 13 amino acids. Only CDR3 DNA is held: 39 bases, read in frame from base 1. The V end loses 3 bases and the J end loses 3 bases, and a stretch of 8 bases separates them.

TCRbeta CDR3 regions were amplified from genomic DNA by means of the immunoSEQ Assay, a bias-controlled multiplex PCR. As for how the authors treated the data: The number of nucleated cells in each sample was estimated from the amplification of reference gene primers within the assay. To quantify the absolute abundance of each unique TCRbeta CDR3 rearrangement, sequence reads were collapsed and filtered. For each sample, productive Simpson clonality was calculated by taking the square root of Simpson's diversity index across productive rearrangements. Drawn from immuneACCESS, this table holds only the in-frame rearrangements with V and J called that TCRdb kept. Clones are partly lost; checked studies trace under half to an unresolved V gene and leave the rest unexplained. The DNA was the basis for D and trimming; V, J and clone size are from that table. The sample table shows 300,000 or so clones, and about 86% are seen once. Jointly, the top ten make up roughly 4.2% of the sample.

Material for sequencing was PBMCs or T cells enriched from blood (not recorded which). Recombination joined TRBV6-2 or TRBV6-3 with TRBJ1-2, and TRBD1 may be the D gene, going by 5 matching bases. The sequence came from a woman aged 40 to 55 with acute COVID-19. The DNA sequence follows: TGTGCCAGCAGTTATGGGGCAGACTATGGCTACACCTTC. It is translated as CASSYGADYGYTF.